This T cell receptor (beta chain) comes out of a study of PD-L1 blockade in urothelial cancer. Whole-study findings and limits: Having blood TCR clonality under the median before treatment predicted better survival.

The method was immunoSEQ multiplex PCR; TCRdb's version includes in-frame clones alone and lacks a portion of them. The table includes under 40,000 clones, roughly 82% detected once. As regards this clone: Antigen: not known.

The germline gives CDR1 MNHNY, CDR2 SVGAGI (reference sequence). Between the trimmed V and J ends, which lost 2 bases and 0 bases, there was a span of 8 bases. The CDR3 has 14 amino acids. This TCR was sampled from a man in his 70s with urothelial cancer. The starting material was PBMCs, obtained around atezolizumab (anti-PD-L1) treatment. The gene calls are TRBV6-6 and TRBJ2-7, with D maybe TRBD2 (6 bases). CDR3 bases: TGTGCCAGCAGTTACGTCGGGAGCTCCTACGAGCAGTACTTC. Its translation is CASSYVGSSYEQYF.